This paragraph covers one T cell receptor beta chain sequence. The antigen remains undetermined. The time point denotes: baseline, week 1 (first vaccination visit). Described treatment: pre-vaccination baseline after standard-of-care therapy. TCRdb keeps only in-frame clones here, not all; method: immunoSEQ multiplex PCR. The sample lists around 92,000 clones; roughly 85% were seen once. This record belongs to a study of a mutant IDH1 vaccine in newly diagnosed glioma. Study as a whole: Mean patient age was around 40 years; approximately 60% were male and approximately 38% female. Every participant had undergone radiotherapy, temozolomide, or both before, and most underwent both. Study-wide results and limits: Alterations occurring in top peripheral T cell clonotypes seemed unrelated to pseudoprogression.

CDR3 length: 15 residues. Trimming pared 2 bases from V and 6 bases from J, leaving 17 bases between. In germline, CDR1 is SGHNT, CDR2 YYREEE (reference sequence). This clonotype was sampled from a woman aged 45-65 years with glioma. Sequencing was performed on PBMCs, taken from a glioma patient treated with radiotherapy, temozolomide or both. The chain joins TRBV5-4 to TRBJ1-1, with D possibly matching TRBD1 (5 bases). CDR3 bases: TGTGCCAGCAGCTTACTCGGTCAGGGTTACCCTGAAGCTTTCTTT. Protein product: CASSLLGQGYPEAFF.